This is a list of T cell receptor beta chains from one sample in a study of blood T cell repertoires in COVID-19. Assay: immunoSEQ multiplex PCR; the TCRdb copy retains only in-frame clones and omits some. The data contain under 300,000 clones, around 90% of them singletons. Sequencing was carried out using peripheral blood. The receptors shown here come from a man between 60 and 75 years old who had recovered from COVID-19. CDR3s include the opening cysteine and the closing phenylalanine or tryptophan. A D gene is named only where the DNA matches it firmly. Some rows mark clone size as missing; the rest say once, few, many or name a class of expanded clone.

J | D | size | V | DNA | CDR3
TRBJ2-1 | . | . | TRBV5-4 | TGTGCCAGCAGCTTGTACAAAGAGCAGTTCTTC | CASSLYKEQFF
TRBJ2-3 | . | . | TRBV28 | TGTGCCAGCAGCCGCTCGGGTGGTCTCTCAGATACGCAGTATTTT | CASSRSGGLSDTQYF
TRBJ2-1 | TRBD2 | . | TRBV5-5 | TGTGCCAGCGGTGGACTAGCGGGGGGTGCCTACAATGAGCAGTTCTTC | CASGGLAGGAYNEQFF
TRBJ2-1 | TRBD1 | . | TRBV12-5 | TGTGCTAGTGGTTTGGGTCAGGGGACAGGGGTCAGGAGCACCTACAATGAGCAGTTCTTC | CASGLGQGTGVRSTYNEQFF
TRBJ1-1 | TRBD1 | . | TRBV11-2 | TGTGCCAGCAGTTCCCGTCGCGGTAACAGGGGACAAAACACTGAAGCTTTCTTT | CASSSRRGNRGQNTEAFF
TRBJ1-5 | . | . | TRBV6-6 | TGTGCCAGCAGTCGAGGGGGGTCCAGCATGAGCAATCAGCCCCAGCATTTT | CASSRGGSSMSNQPQHF
TRBJ1-6 | . | many | TRBV19 | TGTGCCAGTAGTAATCGCAGGGTATATAATTCACCCCTCCACTTT | CASSNRRVYNSPLHF
TRBJ1-1 | TRBD1 | . | TRBV6-5 | TGTGCCAGCAGGGCCGGGACAGGCAGGACGGAAGCTTTCTTT | CASRAGTGRTEAFF
TRBJ1-5 | . | few | TRBV24-1 | TGTGCCACCAGGTGGGAGGGCCCCCATCAGCCCCAGCATTTT | CATRWEGPHQPQHF
TRBJ2-3 | TRBD2 | . | TRBV10-3 | TGTGCCATCAGTGGGGGACTAGCGGGCCGGGGGACAGATACGCAGTATTTT | CAISGGLAGRGTDTQYF
TRBJ1-5 | . | few | TRBV19 | TGTGCCAGTAGTCCAGCAGGGTATCAGCCCCAGCATTTT | CASSPAGYQPQHF
TRBJ2-4 | TRBD2 | . | TRBV4-2 | TGTGCCAGCAGCCAAGATGAAGGAGTAAGGACTAGCGGGGGCCTAGCCAAAAACATTCAGTACTTC | CASSQDEGVRTSGGLAKNIQYF
TRBJ2-3 | . | many | TRBV5-6 | TGTGCCAGCAGCTTGGGTGGGGGCTTTGAAGATACGCAGTATTTT | CASSLGGGFEDTQYF
TRBJ2-3 | . | . | TRBV9 | TGTGCCAGCAGCGTGGGGAGCGGAGCCCGCACAGATACGCAGTATTTT | CASSVGSGARTDTQYF
TRBJ2-7 | . | few | TRBV21-1 | TGTGCCAGCAGCAAACGGTACTTC | CASSKRYF
TRBJ1-2 | TRBD1 | . | TRBV24-1 | TGTGCCACCAGTGATCGGGACAGGGGGAACTATGGCTACACCTTC | CATSDRDRGNYGYTF
TRBJ2-3 | . | . | TRBV7-6 | TGTGCCAGCAGCCCAAGCTCTCTCAACACAGATACGCAGTATTTT | CASSPSSLNTDTQYF
TRBJ2-1 | . | few | TRBV7-9 | TGTGCCCTCCCTTGGGGGGGGCTTGAGCAGTTCTTC | CALPWGGLEQFF
TRBJ2-3 | TRBD2 | . | TRBV14 | TGTGCCAGCAGCTTGGGACTAGCGGGGGCAGATACGCAGTATTTT | CASSLGLAGADTQYF
TRBJ2-2 | TRBD1 | . | TRBV11-1 | TGTGCCAGCAGCTCTGGGACAGGGAACACCGGGGAGCTGTTTTTT | CASSSGTGNTGELFF
TRBJ2-1 | TRBD2 | . | TRBV5-1 | TGCGCCAGCAGCTCCGAGCGGGGGGGCTCCACTGAGCAGTTCTTC | CASSSERGGSTEQFF
TRBJ2-4 | TRBD1 | . | TRBV7-2 | TGTGCCAGCAGCTACTCACAGGGGTACATTCAGTACTTC | CASSYSQGYIQYF
TRBJ2-2 | TRBD2 | . | TRBV3-1/TRBV3-2 | TGTGCCAGCAGCCCGACGCCGGGACTAGCGGCGAACACCGGGGAGCTGTTTTTT | CASSPTPGLAANTGELFF
TRBJ1-3 | . | . | TRBV5-1 | TGCGCCAGCAGCTTCAACAGTAACTCTGGAAACACCATATATTTT | CASSFNSNSGNTIYF
TRBJ1-2 | . | . | TRBV5-8 | TGTGCCAGCAGGGGCAAGCTTAACTATGGCTACACCTTC | CASRGKLNYGYTF
TRBJ2-7 | . | . | TRBV6-6 | TGTGCCAGCAGTTACGTGCTAGCGTTGGTTCCTCATGAGCAGTACTTC | CASSYVLALVPHEQYF
TRBJ2-2 | TRBD1 | . | TRBV9 | TGTGCCAGCAGCGTACAGACAGGGGGCAGGACCGGGGAGCTGTTTTTT | CASSVQTGGRTGELFF
TRBJ2-3 | TRBD2 | . | TRBV19 | TGTGCCAGTAGCACGACGGGGGGGACAGATACGCAGTATTTT | CASSTTGGTDTQYF
TRBJ2-5 | TRBD1 | . | TRBV6-5 | TGTGCCAGCCACCGGACAGGGTCGGTGGGGACCCAGTACTTC | CASHRTGSVGTQYF